These 27 T cell receptor beta chains share one sample of origin, sequenced in a study of CXCR3-negative and CXCR3-positive naive CD8 T cells. Broader study findings: CXCR3-positive naive cells had more hydrophobic TRB CDR3s than CXCR3-negative naive cells.

Which antigens these TCRs recognize remains unknown. The method, 5' RACE with UMI labels, was used to prepare the TRB cDNA libraries. Reanalyzing the 5' RACE reads, TCRdb keeps one entry per CDR3 protein, without DNA. The ten most abundant clones cover over 0.35% of a sample with around 110,000 distinct CDR3 sequences. Sequencing was done on a sample of naive CXCR3+ CD8+ T cells from blood. Subset indicated: CD45RO-CCR7+CD27+CD95- naive CD8+ T cells expressing CXCR3 (TNR3+). These TCRs come from a human donor in good health. Some clones in this sample may be carry-over from other donors' samples.

This rearrangement joins TRBV12-3 or TRBV12-4 to TRBJ1-2. The CDR3 loop spans 14 amino acids. The CDR3: CASSSDSGYYGYTF.

The chain joins TRBV7-6 to TRBJ2-3. From germline, CDR1 is SGHVS and CDR2 FNYEAQ. CDR3 length equals 16 residues. CDR3 region: CASSLALGAATDTQYF.

CDR3 protein: CASSTMEGQIDTQYF. The V and J genes are TRBV9 and TRBJ2-3; without DNA, the TCRdb call of TRBD2 cannot be checked. CDR3 length: 15 amino acids. Germline CDR1 and CDR2: SGDLS and YYNGEE.

The chain's CDR3 is CSARDWGLDLNEQFF. The rearrangement links TRBV20-1 to TRBJ2-1; TCRdb designates TRBD2, a call that cannot be tested without DNA. CDR3 length: 15 residues. Germline V CDR1 and CDR2: DFQATT, SNEGSKA (reference sequence).

The chain uses TRBV7-9 and TRBJ2-5. This CDR3 is built from 15 residues. Germline CDR1 SEHNR, CDR2 FQNEAQ (reference sequence). The CDR3 spells CASYGLSLNEETQYF.

The chain recombines TRBV19 with TRBJ2-3; TCRdb reports TRBD2, a call that lacks DNA to check it against. CDR3 length: 18 residues. CDR1 is LNHDA, CDR2 SQIVND, per germline (reference sequence). CDR3 amino acids: CASSIDRLAGDLTDTQYF.

The genes are TRBV19 and TRBJ2-6. CDR3 length: 15 amino acids. Looked up from germline, CDR1 is LNHDA and CDR2 is SQIVND (reference sequence). CDR3 in amino acids: CASSISQTGANVLTF.

The chain links TRBV4-2 to TRBJ2-1; no DNA is available, so the TRBD1 call from TCRdb remains unchecked. CDR1 LGHNA and CDR2 YNFKEQ come from the germline V gene. The CDR3 is 18 residues long. The CDR3: CASSQADRGPESYNEQFF.

This chain connects TRBV29-1 to TRBJ2-3; TCRdb calls TRBD2, which cannot be checked without DNA. In germline, CDR1 is SQVTM, CDR2 ANQGSEA. The CDR3 spans 12 residues. CDR3 in amino acids: CSVPSGRAGLYF.

J is TRBJ2-5 and V is TRBV7-7; TCRdb selects TRBD1, and the lack of DNA leaves this call unchecked. The CDR3 consists of 13 residues. Germline loops: CDR1 SSHAT, CDR2 FNYEAQ (reference sequence). CDR3: CASSQVAGETQYF.

The gene calls are TRBV29-1 and TRBJ2-2; TCRdb designates TRBD1, a call that cannot be tested without DNA. The germline V gene encodes CDR1 SQVTM and CDR2 ANQGSEA. The CDR3 sequence is 15 residues long. CDR3 in amino acids: CSVVGTGSNTGELFF.

This chain links TRBV5-1 with TRBJ2-7; without DNA, the TCRdb call of TRBD1 cannot be checked. The germline gives CDR1 SGHRS, CDR2 YFSETQ. The CDR3 sequence is 16 residues long. The CDR3 loop is CASSPETDYYGYEQYF.

V and J are TRBV7-9 and TRBJ1-1. Looked up from germline, CDR1 is SEHNR and CDR2 is FQNEAQ (reference sequence). The CDR3 is 12 residues long. The CDR3 sequence: CASSHDPHEAFF.

The CDR3 spells CASSYGAGRDEQYF. The rearrangement joins TRBV6-5 to TRBJ2-7; TCRdb returns TRBD1, unconfirmable since there is no DNA. Per germline, CDR1 MNHEY and CDR2 SVGAGI. This CDR3 contains 14 residues.

The chain employs TRBV5-1 and TRBJ2-1; TCRdb designates TRBD2, a call that cannot be tested without DNA. The germline gives CDR1 SGHRS, CDR2 YFSETQ. This CDR3 has 13 residues. The CDR3 loop is CASMRLDYNEQFF.

This chain's CDR3 is CASSLVGAQETQYF. The rearrangement links TRBV11-2 to TRBJ2-5; TCRdb selects TRBD1, and the lack of DNA leaves this call unchecked. CDR1 is SGHAT, CDR2 FQNNGV, per germline. There are 14 residues in the CDR3.

The chain couples TRBV7-9 to TRBJ1-1; TCRdb designates TRBD1, a call that cannot be tested without DNA. The CDR3 totals 16 residues. CDR1 and CDR2 from the germline V gene are SEHNR and FQNEAQ (reference sequence). CDR3 loop: CASSFLQGALNTEAFF.

V usage is TRBV6-5 and J usage is TRBJ1-1. Germline V gives CDR1 MNHEY, CDR2 SVGAGI. The CDR3 consists of 13 residues. CDR3 loop: CASYRGMRPEAFF.

J is TRBJ1-2 and V is TRBV24-1. Germline CDR1 reads KGHDR; CDR2 reads SFDVKD. This CDR3 is 14 amino acids long. CDR3: CATSDTTGAYGYTF.

V usage is TRBV7-3 and J usage is TRBJ2-3; lacking DNA, the TRBD2 call made by TCRdb goes unchecked. Germline V gives CDR1 SGHTA, CDR2 FQGTGA. The CDR3 is 12 amino acids. This CDR3 reads CASSLGDDTQYF.

The V gene is TRBV5-1, the J gene TRBJ2-2; the TCRdb call, TRBD1, lacks DNA for checking. CDR3 size: 20 residues. The germline CDR1 and CDR2 sequences are SGHRS and YFSETQ. The CDR3: CASSLAYGGAQVSDTGELFF.

This chain joins TRBV10-2 and TRBJ2-5. This CDR3 is 13 amino acids long. The germline CDR1 and CDR2 sequences are WSHSY and SAAADI. CDR3 protein: CASTEGVRETQYF.

The J gene is TRBJ2-2, the V gene TRBV6-6. In germline, CDR1 is MNHNY, CDR2 SVGAGI (reference sequence). The CDR3 length is 15 residues. CDR3 in amino acids: CASSYSVAHTGELFF.

The rearrangement uses TRBV7-6 and TRBJ1-1. The germline V gene encodes CDR1 SGHVS and CDR2 FNYEAQ. The CDR3 contains 15 residues. This CDR3 is CASSLSYSGSTEAFF. Combining the CDR3 with reference TRBV7-6 and TRBJ1-1 gives the whole variable domain GAGVSQSPRYKVTKRGQDVALRCDPISGHVSLYWYRQALGQGPEFLTYFNYEAQQDKSGLPNDRFSAERPEGSISTLTIQRTEQRDSAMYRCASSLSYSGSTEAFFGQGTRLTVV.

This chain joins TRBV7-9 and TRBJ2-2; TCRdb's assignment of TRBD1 cannot be checked, as there is no DNA. The CDR3 is made up of 17 amino acids. Germline V gene sequence: CDR1 SEHNR, CDR2 FQNEAQ (reference sequence). The CDR3 protein is CASSFFIPGQGTGELFF.

This chain links TRBV7-9 with TRBJ2-5; TCRdb proposes TRBD1, but this gene call is untestable without DNA. CDR1 and CDR2 (germline): SEHNR, FQNEAQ (reference sequence). This CDR3 has 15 residues. The CDR3 reads CASSPGDSLQETQYF.

The rearrangement joins TRBV29-1 to TRBJ2-7; there is no DNA to check the TCRdb D call of TRBD2. The CDR3 contains 14 residues. Germline-derived CDR1 and CDR2 are SQVTM and ANQGSEA. CDR3 in amino acids: CSVAGGPGSYEQYF.